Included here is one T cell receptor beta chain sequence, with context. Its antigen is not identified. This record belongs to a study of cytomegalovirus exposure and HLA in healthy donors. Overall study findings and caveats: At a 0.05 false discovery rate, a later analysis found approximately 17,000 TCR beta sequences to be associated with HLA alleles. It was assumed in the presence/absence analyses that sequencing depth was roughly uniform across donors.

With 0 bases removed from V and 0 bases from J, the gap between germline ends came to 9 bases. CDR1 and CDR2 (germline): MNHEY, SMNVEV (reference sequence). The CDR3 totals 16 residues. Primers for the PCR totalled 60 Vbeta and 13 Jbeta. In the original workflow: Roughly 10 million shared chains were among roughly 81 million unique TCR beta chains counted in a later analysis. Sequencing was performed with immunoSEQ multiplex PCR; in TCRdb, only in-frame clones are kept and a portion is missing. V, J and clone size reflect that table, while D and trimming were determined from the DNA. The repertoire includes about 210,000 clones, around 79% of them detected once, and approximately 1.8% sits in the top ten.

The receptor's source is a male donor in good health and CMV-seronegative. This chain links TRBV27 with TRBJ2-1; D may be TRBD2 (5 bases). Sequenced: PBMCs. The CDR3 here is CASSLSEGLSYNEQFF. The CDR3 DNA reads TGTGCCAGCAGTTTATCAGAGGGTCTCTCCTACAATGAGCAGTTCTTC.